The 5 T cell receptor beta chains listed next were all sequenced from one sample in a study of CD8+ T cells in alopecia areata. Treatment indicated: oral pan-JAK inhibitor, 5-10 mg twice daily. RNA was isolated and reverse transcribed to cDNA, the sequencing template. TCRdb's copy holds only in-frame clones and misses some; the assay was immunoSEQ multiplex PCR. The sample has nearly 110,000 clones; roughly 84% are singletons. The sequencing used CD8+ T cells sorted from blood, collected at week 24, from a patient treated with tofacitinib. The receptors derive from a human donor with alopecia areata.

The chain's CDR3 is CARGDTQVLANYGYTF. The CDR3 DNA sequence: TGTGCCAGGGGGGACACCCAGGTCCTAGCTAACTATGGCTACACCTTC. The chain joins TRBV2 to TRBJ1-2, with D possibly being TRBD1 (6 bases). CDR1 SNHLY and CDR2 FYNNEI come from the germline V gene. The CDR3 consists of 16 residues. Trimming took off 9 bases at V and 0 bases at J, with 20 bases between the two ends.

The chain has TRBV20-1 and TRBJ1-2; D unresolved. CDR1 and CDR2 from the germline V gene are DFQATT and SNEGSKA (reference sequence). This CDR3 has 11 residues. Trimming took off 0 bases at V and 6 bases at J, with 5 bases between the two ends. The CDR3 DNA reads TGCAGTGCTAGAGATTTGGATGGCTACACCTTC. Amino acid sequence: CSARDLDGYTF.

V and J are TRBV29-1 and TRBJ1-5; TRBD1 agrees at 8 bases. The V gene's germline CDR1 is SQVTM and CDR2 ANQGSEA. V was pared by 6 bases and J by 6 bases, with 7 bases of the junction left unmatched. This CDR3 region has 13 residues. Here the CDR3 DNA reads TGCAGCGTCGGGACAGGTTCTAGTCAGCCCCAGCATTTT. Protein product: CSVGTGSSQPQHF.

The chain employs TRBV29-1 and TRBJ2-1; 7 bases are a match to TRBD1. V lost 7 bases, J lost 7 bases, and 19 bases stayed unmatched. The CDR3 extends over 16 amino acids. Germline loops: CDR1 SQVTM, CDR2 ANQGSEA. The CDR3 bases are TGCAGCGCGAATTCAATTCGACAGGGTGTAGGTAATGAGCAGTTCTTC. Amino acids: CSANSIRQGVGNEQFF.

This chain joins TRBV6-4 and TRBJ1-1; perhaps TRBD1 as D (5 bases). The CDR3 loop spans 14 amino acids. With 6 bases removed from V and 3 bases from J, the gap between germline ends came to 14 bases. Germline values: CDR1 MRHNA, CDR2 SNTAGT. This CDR3 is CASSVGGGDTEAFF. DNA for the CDR3: TGTGCCAGCAGCGTTGGCGGGGGGGACACTGAAGCTTTCTTT.